This paragraph covers one T cell receptor beta chain sequence. This receptor's antigen is unknown. Per-base qualities were not stored, and no clone one base away is much larger. The source of the sample is a study of T-cell memory formation after mild COVID-19 (dated by TCRdb to the early 2020s). Regarding the research as a whole: TCR sequence clusters from the two donors were largely donor specific. Longitudinal TCRalpha and TCRbeta repertoire sequencing tracked T-cell clones expanding and contracting after mild COVID-19 in two donors. Two young, previously healthy adult volunteers, one female and one male, were included in the cohort.

PBMCs were isolated by Ficoll-Paque density gradient centrifugation. The instrument was an Illumina NovaSeq 6000. Using 5'RACE with constant-segment primers, TCRalpha and TCRbeta cDNA libraries were constructed, with sample barcodes and unique molecular identifiers added in the process. Trizol reagent was used to extract RNA from every sample. Amplification of the libraries took two PCR steps, and the second step added a second sample barcode plus Illumina TruSeq adapters. Libraries were sequenced on an Illumina NovaSeq with 2 x 150 bp paired-end reads. On the study's bioinformatics: Reads were demultiplexed and collapsed into UMI-guided consensus sequences with migec v1.2.7. Using mixcr v2.1.11, the UMI consensuses were aligned to TRA and TRB V and J templates and assembled into clonotypes. Expanded or contracted clonotypes were those called significant by both edgeR and NoisET, with noise models trained on biological replicates. For edgeR calls, a false discovery rate-adjusted p below 0.01 and a log2 fold-change threshold of 1 were applied. PCA with hierarchical clustering of max-normalized trajectories of the 1000 most abundant clonotypes was used as exploratory dynamics analysis. Each responding clone was given a CD4 or CD8 phenotype based on the CD4+ and CD8+ repertoires, which had been sequenced separately. TCRdb trimmed the raw reads at Q25, called clones with MiXCR and kept productive beta chains. Each CDR3 protein appears once, grouped with its most common genes and DNA. These V and J calls originate from TCRdb's pipeline instead of the authors' own analysis. The sample table contains 250,000 or so distinct CDR3 sequences; only one count was recorded for roughly 9.4% of them. The ten most abundant clones make up 22% of the sample.

Summary of the overall study and its limitations: Contracting CD4+ clones appeared mostly in the CM and EM memory subsets, whereas CD8+ clones were enriched in EMRA. The study included only two mild cases, and larger cohorts that include severe cases with pre-infection samples were judged to be necessary. The second-wave clones that peaked on day 37 were not confirmed to be SARS-CoV-2 specific. Clones contracting from day 15 to 85 had balanced CD4/CD8 phenotypes, while a second wave expanding from day 15 to 37 was biased towards CD4+. The detection of some responding clones in pre-infection memory suggests that pre-existing cross-reactive memory T cells joined the SARS-CoV-2 response.

The CDR1 and CDR2 encoded by the germline V gene (reference sequence) are SGHKS and YYEKEE. The cysteine opens and the phenylalanine closes a CDR3 of 15 amino acids. This entry keeps only the CDR3 DNA: 45 bases, framed from base 1. V is clipped by 2 bases and J by 0 bases, and the sequence between their germline boundaries is 11 bases long. The chain uses TRBV5-5 and TRBJ1-2, with the D gene too uncertain to name. Material for sequencing was PBMCs or a T cell subset sorted from them (not recorded which). The source is a man between 18 and 35 years old who had mild COVID-19 (a few samples of this study predate the infection). The sample titles of this study are shuffled in the database, so cell type and time point are left out; the donor was told from shared clones. The nucleotide sequence reads as follows: TGTGCCAGCAGCTTTCAACGGACTACTAACTATGGCTACACCTTC. It specifies CASSFQRTTNYGYTF.